This T cell receptor beta chain was captured by sequencing in a study of blood T cell repertoires in COVID-19. Whole-study context: T cells, B-cell-depleted T cells, or PBMCs supplied cDNA or gDNA.

Grouping used clinical history reported by participants in a survey and questionnaire. Among Cohort 3 donors, those recovered had two negative PCRs, clearance, or symptom resolution. Libraries were prepared by immunoSEQ multiplex PCR; TCRdb keeps only in-frame clonotypes and omits some of them. The sample carries a few hundred thousand clones, more than 75% recorded once. This CDR3 contains 15 residues. Germline lookup yields CDR1 MDHEN and CDR2 SYDVKM. Trimming pared 4 bases from V and 0 bases from J, leaving 10 bases between. The chain employs TRBV28 and TRBJ1-5; tentatively, D is TRBD1 (5 bases). The source of this sequence is a woman aged 50 to 65 who had recovered from COVID-19. Sequenced sample: PBMCs or T cells enriched from blood (not recorded which). The CDR3 here is CASSSFDSSNQPQHF. CDR3 coding DNA: TGTGCCAGCAGTTCCTTTGACAGTAGCAATCAGCCCCAGCATTTT.